This T cell receptor (beta chain) was retrieved from a study of T cell responses to AZD1222 COVID-19 vaccine. The CDR3 runs 15 residues. In germline, CDR1 is SGHAT, CDR2 FQDESV (reference sequence). Trimming removed 3 bases from V and 9 bases from J; junction bases left unmatched: 4. As concerns this clone: Its antigen is not identified.

The method was immunoSEQ multiplex PCR; TCRdb's version includes in-frame clones alone and lacks a portion of them. The sample gives approximately 94,000 clones, around nine tenths of which show up once; approximately 16% is in the top ten. Whole-study findings and limits: Clonal diversity was possibly underestimated, and white British individuals and females predominated among donors. Only five to seven AZD1222 recipients tested seropositive at baseline.

This material consisted of peripheral blood, taken on day 0 of AZD1222 vaccination. The source of this sequence is an adult in good health. The J gene is TRBJ2-6, the V gene TRBV11-1, with 11 bases identical to TRBD1. CDR3 in amino acids: CASSFRDRGNNVLTF. The CDR3 DNA sequence: TGTGCCAGCAGCTTCCGGGACAGGGGGAACAACGTCCTGACTTTC.